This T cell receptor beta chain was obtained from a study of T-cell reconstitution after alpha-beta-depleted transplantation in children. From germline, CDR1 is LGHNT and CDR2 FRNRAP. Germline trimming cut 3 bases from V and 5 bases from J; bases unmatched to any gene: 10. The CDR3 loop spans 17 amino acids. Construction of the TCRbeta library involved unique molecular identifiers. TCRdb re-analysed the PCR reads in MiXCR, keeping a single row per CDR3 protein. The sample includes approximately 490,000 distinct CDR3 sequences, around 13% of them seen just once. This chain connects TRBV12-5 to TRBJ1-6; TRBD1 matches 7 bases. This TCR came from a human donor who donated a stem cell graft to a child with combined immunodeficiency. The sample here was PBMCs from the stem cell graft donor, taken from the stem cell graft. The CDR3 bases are TGTGCTAGTGGTTTCGGAGGGGGGACAGTCCATAATTCACCCCTCCACTTT. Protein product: CASGFGGGTVHNSPLHF.